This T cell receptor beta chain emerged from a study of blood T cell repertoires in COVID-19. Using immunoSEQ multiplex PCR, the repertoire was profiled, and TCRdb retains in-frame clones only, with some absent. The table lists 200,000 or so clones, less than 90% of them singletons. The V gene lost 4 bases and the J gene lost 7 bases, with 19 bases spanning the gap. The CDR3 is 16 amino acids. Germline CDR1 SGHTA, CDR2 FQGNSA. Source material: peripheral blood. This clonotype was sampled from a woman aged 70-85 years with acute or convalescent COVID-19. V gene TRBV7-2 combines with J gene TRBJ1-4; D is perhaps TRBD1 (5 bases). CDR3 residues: CASSSPGGISPEKLFF. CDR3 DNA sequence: TGTGCCAGCAGCTCGCCCGGGGGAATCTCCCCTGAAAAACTGTTTTTT.